This T cell receptor beta chain was found in a study of blood T cells in healthy people across ages. A J-beta primer mix and a sample-barcoded 5' primer were used in a second PCR of roughly 6 to 12 cycles. Via MiXCR, TCRdb re-called the 5' RACE reads, giving one row per CDR3 protein. The sample consists of 1.5 million or so distinct CDR3 sequences, around 39% of them appearing once. The germline CDR1 and CDR2 sequences are DFQATT and SNEGSKA (reference sequence). This CDR3 region has 14 residues. The sample comprised blood. The V and J genes are TRBV20-1 and TRBJ2-5, with 11 bases fitting TRBD1. The last part of the DNA fits TRBJ2-7 better; the J call may be wrong. The receptor was isolated from a woman under 30 in good health. The CDR3 loop is CSASKGQGAYEQYF. CDR3 coding DNA: TGCAGTGCTAGTAAGGGACAGGGGGCCTACGAGCAGTACTTC.